The present T cell receptor (beta chain) was sequenced within a study of blood T cells in healthy people across ages. Broader study findings: Among T cells, TCR beta diversity per million cells dropped roughly linearly as age rose.

A sample-barcoded 5' primer and a J-beta primer mix were used in a second PCR of roughly 7 to 11 cycles. TCRdb reprocessed the 5' RACE reads with MiXCR, giving one entry per CDR3 protein. The data show fewer than 1,200,000 distinct CDR3 sequences, with under 30% seen just once and 0.65% to 0.95% held by the top ten. This clonotype was observed a handful of times. Antigen unknown. Trimming took 2 bases from V and 4 from J, leaving 12 bases between them. Germline-derived CDR1 and CDR2 are MNHNS and SASEGT. The CDR3 runs 15 residues. The same sample was also used in a study of T cells of mothers and their children. Turning to that study: There were over 8 million TCR beta CDR3 reads from each mother and approximately 3 million from each child.

The chain carries TRBV6-1 and TRBJ2-1; no clear D. The receptor's source is a girl between 2 and 10 years old in good health. The sequencing input was blood. DNA for the CDR3: TGTGCCAGCAGTGAACTGGCGGCCCCTTACAATGAGCAGTTCTTC. Encoded protein: CASSELAAPYNEQFF.